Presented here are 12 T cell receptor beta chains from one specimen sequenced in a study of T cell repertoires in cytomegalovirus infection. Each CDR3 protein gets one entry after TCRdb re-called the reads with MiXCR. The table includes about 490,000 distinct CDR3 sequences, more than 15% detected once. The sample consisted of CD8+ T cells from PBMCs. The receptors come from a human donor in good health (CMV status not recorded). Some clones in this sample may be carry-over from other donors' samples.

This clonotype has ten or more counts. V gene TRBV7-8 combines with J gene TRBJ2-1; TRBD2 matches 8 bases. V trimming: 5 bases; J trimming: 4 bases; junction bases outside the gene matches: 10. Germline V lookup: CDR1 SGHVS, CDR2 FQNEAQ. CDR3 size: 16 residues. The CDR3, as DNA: TGTGCCAGCAGCAAAAGATCGGGGGGGATATACAATGAGCAGTTCTTC. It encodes CASSKRSGGIYNEQFF.

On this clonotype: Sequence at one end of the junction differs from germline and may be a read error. This CDR3 is CASSPRTRDGDTQYF. The CDR3 nucleotides read TGTGCCAGCAGCCCCCGGACACGCGACGGAGATACGCAGTATTTT. The chain links TRBV4-1 to TRBJ2-3; weak D call: TRBD1 (5 bases). Germline loops: CDR1 MGHRA, CDR2 YSYEKL. This CDR3 is 15 amino acids long.

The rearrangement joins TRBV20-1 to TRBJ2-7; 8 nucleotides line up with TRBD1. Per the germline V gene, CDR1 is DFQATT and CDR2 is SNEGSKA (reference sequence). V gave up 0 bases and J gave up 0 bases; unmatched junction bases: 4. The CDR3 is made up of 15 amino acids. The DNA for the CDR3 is TGCAGTGCTAGAGATCGACAGGGGCGCTCCTACGAGCAGTACTTC. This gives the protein CSARDRQGRSYEQYF.

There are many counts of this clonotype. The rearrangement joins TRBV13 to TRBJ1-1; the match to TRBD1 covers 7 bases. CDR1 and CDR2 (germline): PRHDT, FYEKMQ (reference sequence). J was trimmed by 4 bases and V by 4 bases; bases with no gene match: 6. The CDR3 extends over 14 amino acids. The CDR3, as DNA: TGTGCCAGCAGCTCGGGACAGATTGGCACTGAAGCTTTCTTT. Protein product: CASSSGQIGTEAFF.

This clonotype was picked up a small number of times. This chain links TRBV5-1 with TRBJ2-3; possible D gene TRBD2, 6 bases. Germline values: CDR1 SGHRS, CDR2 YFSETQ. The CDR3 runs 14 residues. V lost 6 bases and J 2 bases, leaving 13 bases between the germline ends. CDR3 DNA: TGCGCCAGCACACCGGCGGGGACCACAGATACGCAGTATTTT. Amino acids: CASTPAGTTDTQYF. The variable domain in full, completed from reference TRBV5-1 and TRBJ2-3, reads KAGVTQTPRYLIKTRGQQVTLSCSPISGHRSVSWYQQTPGQGLQFLFEYFSETQRNKGNFPGRFSGRQFSNSRSEMNVSTLELGDSALYLCASTPAGTTDTQYFGPGTRLTVL.

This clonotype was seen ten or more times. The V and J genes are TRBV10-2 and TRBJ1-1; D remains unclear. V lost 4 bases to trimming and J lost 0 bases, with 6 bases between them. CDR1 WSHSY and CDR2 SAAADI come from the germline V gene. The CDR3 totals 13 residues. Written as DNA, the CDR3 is TGCGCCAGCAGTGGCAGTTTGAACACTGAAGCTTTCTTT. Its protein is CASSGSLNTEAFF.

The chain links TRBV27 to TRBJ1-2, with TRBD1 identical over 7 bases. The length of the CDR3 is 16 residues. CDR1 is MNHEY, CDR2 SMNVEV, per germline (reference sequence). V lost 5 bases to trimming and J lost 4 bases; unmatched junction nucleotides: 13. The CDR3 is CASSPPPGTESYGYTF. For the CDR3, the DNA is TGTGCCAGCAGTCCACCCCCCGGGACAGAAAGCTATGGCTACACCTTC.

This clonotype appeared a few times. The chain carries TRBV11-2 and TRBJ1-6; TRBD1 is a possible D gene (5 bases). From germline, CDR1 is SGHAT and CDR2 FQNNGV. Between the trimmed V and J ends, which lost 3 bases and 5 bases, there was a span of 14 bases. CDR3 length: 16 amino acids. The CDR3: CASSLWVRDHNSPLHF. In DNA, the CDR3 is TGTGCCAGCAGCTTGTGGGTCAGGGATCATAATTCACCCCTCCACTTT.

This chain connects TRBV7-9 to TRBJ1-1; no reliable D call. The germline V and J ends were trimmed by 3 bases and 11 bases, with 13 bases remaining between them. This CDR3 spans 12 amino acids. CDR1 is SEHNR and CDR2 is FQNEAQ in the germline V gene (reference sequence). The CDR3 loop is CASSLGSIWAFF. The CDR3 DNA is TGTGCCAGCAGCTTGGGCAGCATTTGGGCTTTCTTT.

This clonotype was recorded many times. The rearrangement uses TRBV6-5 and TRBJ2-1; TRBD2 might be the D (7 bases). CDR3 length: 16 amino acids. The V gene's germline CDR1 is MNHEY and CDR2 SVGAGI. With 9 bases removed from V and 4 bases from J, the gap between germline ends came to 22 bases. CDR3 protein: CASRNGRGAPYNEQFF. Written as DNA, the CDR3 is TGTGCCAGTAGAAATGGTCGGGGGGCCCCTTACAATGAGCAGTTCTTC.

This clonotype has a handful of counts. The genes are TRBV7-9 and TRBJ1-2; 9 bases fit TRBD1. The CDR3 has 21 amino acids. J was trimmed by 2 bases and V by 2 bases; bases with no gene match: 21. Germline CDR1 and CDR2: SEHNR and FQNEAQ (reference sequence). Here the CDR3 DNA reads TGTGCCAGCAGCTTATCAACCGGGTCGGGACAGGGAATGGATAGGAACTATGGCTACACCTTC. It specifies CASSLSTGSGQGMDRNYGYTF.

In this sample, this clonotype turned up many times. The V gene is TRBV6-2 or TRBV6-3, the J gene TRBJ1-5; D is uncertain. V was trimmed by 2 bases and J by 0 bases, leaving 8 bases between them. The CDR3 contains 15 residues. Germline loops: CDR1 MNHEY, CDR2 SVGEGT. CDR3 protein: CASSYLRASNQPQHF. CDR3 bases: TGTGCCAGCAGTTACCTGCGGGCTAGCAATCAGCCCCAGCATTTT.